This T cell receptor (beta chain) was observed in a study of CD8+ T cells in alopecia areata. Trimming took 3 bases from V and 8 from J; bases not matched to a gene: 6. The CDR3 is 15 residues long. The germline CDR1 and CDR2 sequences are SEHNR and FQNEAQ (reference sequence). It was cDNA, reverse transcribed from extracted RNA, that served as the sequencing template. Sequencing was performed with immunoSEQ multiplex PCR; in TCRdb, only in-frame clones are kept and a portion is missing. The data hold 120,000 to 150,000 clones, with roughly 58% observed a single time. Material: CD8+ T cells sorted from blood. The V and J genes are TRBV7-9 and TRBJ2-1; TRBD2 matches at 11 bases. This receptor was identified in a human donor in good health. The CDR3 sequence is CASSLGLAEMDEQFF. The CDR3 DNA reads TGTGCCAGCAGCTTGGGACTAGCGGAAATGGATGAGCAGTTCTTC.